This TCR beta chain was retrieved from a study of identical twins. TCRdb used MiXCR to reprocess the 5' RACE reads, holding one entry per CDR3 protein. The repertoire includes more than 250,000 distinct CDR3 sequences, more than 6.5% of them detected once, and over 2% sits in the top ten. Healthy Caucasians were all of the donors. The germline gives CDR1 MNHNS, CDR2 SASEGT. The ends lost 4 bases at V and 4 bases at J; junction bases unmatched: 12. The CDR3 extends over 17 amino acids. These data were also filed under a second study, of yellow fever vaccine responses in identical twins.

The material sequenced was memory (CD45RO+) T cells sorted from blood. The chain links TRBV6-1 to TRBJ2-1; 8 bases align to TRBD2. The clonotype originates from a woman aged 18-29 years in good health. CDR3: CASSVGVGLGVYNEQFF. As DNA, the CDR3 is TGTGCCAGCAGTGTCGGCGTGGGACTAGGAGTTTACAATGAGCAGTTCTTC.